A single sample gave rise to the 13 T cell receptor beta chains below, sequenced in a study of blood T cell repertoires in COVID-19 (dated by TCRdb to 2018 to 2020). The library was produced with the immunoSEQ multiplex PCR assay. TCRdb re-hosts the immuneACCESS table, in-frame sequences only. Its copies lack some clones; in the studies checked, an unresolved V gene accounts for under half of them, and the cause for the rest is not known. The sample table records 350,000 or so clones; less than 90% of these occur just once. The ten biggest clones cover under 1.3% of the sample. Sequenced input: PBMCs or T cells enriched from blood (not recorded which). Source of these receptors: a woman in her 30s who had recovered from COVID-19.

The rearrangement joins TRBV14 to TRBJ2-7; the D gene is possibly TRBD2 (6 bases). The germline V gene encodes CDR1 SGHDN and CDR2 FVKESK. This CDR3 has 13 residues. V dropped 2 bases and J dropped 1 base, with 6 bases sitting between them. For the CDR3, the DNA is TGTGCCAGCAGCCAACTAGCGTCCTACGAGCAGTACTTC. This encodes CASSQLASYEQYF.

The CDR3 sequence is CASTLGSGGVYNEQFF. The DNA for the CDR3 is TGTGCCAGCACCCTAGGGTCGGGGGGAGTGTACAATGAGCAGTTCTTC. The gene calls are TRBV7-9 and TRBJ2-1; 7 bases are shared with TRBD2. Germline V lookup: CDR1 SEHNR, CDR2 FQNEAQ (reference sequence). V lost 7 bases to trimming and J lost 4 bases; unmatched junction nucleotides: 13. This CDR3 is built from 16 residues.

The CDR3 DNA follows: TGTGCCAGCAGTCTAGGTTGGGGAGCAAAACTGTTTTTT. Protein sequence: CASSLGWGAKLFF. V and J are TRBV12-3 or TRBV12-4 and TRBJ1-4, with D unclear. The V gene lost 5 bases and the J gene lost 10 bases, with 14 bases spanning the gap. The CDR3 has 13 residues.

This clone is a singleton in its sample. J is TRBJ1-4 and V is TRBV15; 9 bases map to TRBD1. The V and J ends lost 4 bases and 5 bases, in that order; junction bases with no gene match: 5. This CDR3 spans 15 amino acids. In germline, CDR1 is LNHNV, CDR2 YYDKDF (reference sequence). The CDR3 spells CATSITGGVNEKLFF. CDR3 bases: TGTGCCACCAGCATAACAGGGGGCGTAAATGAAAAACTGTTTTTT.

This clone was found many times. The chain couples TRBV2 to TRBJ2-7, with a weak D call TRBD2 (6 bases). Germline lookup yields CDR1 SNHLY and CDR2 FYNNEI. This CDR3 spans 14 amino acids. V was cut by 1 base and J by 4 bases, with 11 bases left in between. The CDR3 nucleotides read TGTGCCAGCAGTGAAGGCGGGGTCAGATACGAGCAGTACTTC. Its protein product is CASSEGGVRYEQYF.

This clone was seen at least ten times. The rearrangement uses TRBV5-1 and TRBJ2-5, with 8 positions matching TRBD1. The CDR3 is made up of 16 amino acids. From germline, CDR1 is SGHRS and CDR2 YFSETQ. V lost 4 bases and J lost 7; bases outside the gene matches: 15. Written as DNA, the CDR3 is TGCGCCAGCAGCAAAGACTTGGGACAGGCCCCGGGGACCCAGTACTTC. This sequence encodes CASSKDLGQAPGTQYF.

V and J are TRBV18 and TRBJ1-2; 10 bases match TRBD1. The V segment lost 3 bases and the J segment 5 bases; nucleotides outside the gene matches: 3. CDR1 and CDR2 (germline): KGHSH, LQKENI. This CDR3 comprises 14 residues. The CDR3 nucleotides are TGTGCCAGCTCACCTGGACAGGGGGGGTATGGCTACACCTTC. Encoded protein: CASSPGQGGYGYTF.

The chain has TRBV6-5 and TRBJ2-5, with TRBD1 as a possible D gene (5 bases). The CDR3 totals 13 residues. Germline V gene data show CDR1 as MNHEY and CDR2 as SVGAGI. The V end lost 8 bases, the J end lost 4 bases, and 14 bases lay between the germline ends. The CDR3 reads CASLKGLRETQYF. The DNA for the CDR3 is TGTGCCAGCCTCAAGGGGCTACGAGAGACCCAGTACTTC.

This rearrangement joins TRBV10-3 to TRBJ1-2, with TRBD1 identical over 7 bases. The germline CDR1 and CDR2 sequences are ENHRY and SYGVKD. Germline trimming cut 4 bases from V and 8 bases from J; bases unmatched to any gene: 7. There are 13 residues in the CDR3. The CDR3 loop is CAISVDREGGYTF. In nucleotides, the CDR3 is TGTGCCATCAGTGTCGACAGGGAAGGAGGCTACACCTTC.

The J gene is TRBJ1-4, the V gene TRBV18; D is perhaps TRBD1 (5 bases). There are 15 residues in the CDR3. Per the germline V gene, CDR1 is KGHSH and CDR2 is LQKENI. Deletions cut 3 bases from V and 8 bases from J, with 16 bases between. The CDR3 here is CASSPGAGPQEKLFF. CDR3 nucleotide sequence: TGTGCCAGCTCACCGGGCGCAGGGCCCCAGGAAAAACTGTTTTTT.

This chain joins TRBV19 and TRBJ1-1, with TRBD1 identical over 10 bases. CDR1 LNHDA and CDR2 SQIVND come from the germline V gene (reference sequence). Trimming took 1 base from V and 6 from J; bases not matched to a gene: 8. The CDR3 is 16 residues long. CDR3 amino acids: CASSIARTGGGSEAFF. The CDR3 region has the DNA TGTGCCAGTAGTATAGCCCGGACAGGGGGGGGTTCTGAAGCTTTCTTT.

The CDR3 DNA follows: TGTGCCAGCAGCCAAGGAGGTGCGGGGGGCTGGGAGACCCAGTACTTC. This translates into CASSQGGAGGWETQYF. V and J are TRBV3-1 (or the pseudogene TRBV3-2) and TRBJ2-5; 8 nucleotides align to TRBD2. CDR3 length: 16 residues. Losses at the gene ends were 1 base for V and 5 bases for J; bases not matched to a gene: 9. The germline V gene has CDR1 LGHDT and CDR2 YNNKEL (reference sequence).

This sequence joins TRBV10-3 and TRBJ1-2; no reliable D call. This CDR3 region has 14 residues. Germline assignment: CDR1 ENHRY and CDR2 SYGVKD. Trimming took 5 bases from V and 4 from J, leaving 14 bases between them. CDR3 amino acids: CAISPGNSRYGYTF. CDR3 nucleotide sequence: TGTGCCATCAGTCCCGGGAACTCTCGCTATGGCTACACCTTC.